These T cell receptor beta chains were read from a single sample in a study of OX40 agonist ivuxolimab in advanced cancers. This table comes from immunoSEQ multiplex PCR, and its TCRdb copy is limited to in-frame clones, with some not included. The sample comprises just under 80,000 clones, about nine tenths of which are singletons, and 0.38% rests with the top ten. Material: CD4+ or CD8+ T cells sorted from blood, obtained in a trial of the OX40 agonist ivuxolimab. The source of these receptors is an adult with an advanced solid tumor such as melanoma, head and neck, liver or kidney cancer. Both conserved end residues are part of each CDR3. A D gene is named only where the DNA matches it firmly. Some rows have no size entry. The others give once, few or many, or a class for an expanded clone.

j_call: TRBJ2-1; v_call: TRBV28; d_call: TRBD2; clone_size: .; cdr3_aa: CAVRGSGRVLKQFF; cdr3_nt: TGTGCCGTAAGGGGTAGCGGGAGGGTTCTTAAGCAGTTCTTC
j_call: TRBJ2-5; v_call: TRBV5-1; d_call: TRBD2; clone_size: once; cdr3_aa: CASSPPGTSGGETQYF; cdr3_nt: TGCGCCAGCAGCCCACCAGGGACTAGCGGAGGGGAGACCCAGTACTTC
j_call: TRBJ1-4; v_call: TRBV27; d_call: .; clone_size: .; cdr3_aa: CASSLSRRQAATNEKLFF; cdr3_nt: TGTGCCAGCAGTTTATCTAGACGACAGGCTGCAACTAATGAAAAACTGTTTTTT
j_call: TRBJ2-2; v_call: TRBV11-1; d_call: .; clone_size: .; cdr3_aa: CASSPGYAGELFF; cdr3_nt: TGTGCCAGCAGTCCAGGGTACGCCGGGGAGCTGTTTTTT
j_call: TRBJ1-1; v_call: TRBV5-6; d_call: TRBD1; clone_size: .; cdr3_aa: CASSLVQGVTRRDTEAFF; cdr3_nt: TGTGCCAGCAGCTTGGTTCAGGGGGTAACCCGAAGGGACACTGAAGCTTTCTTT
j_call: TRBJ1-2; v_call: TRBV19; d_call: TRBD1; clone_size: .; cdr3_aa: CASSAGQGLGYTF; cdr3_nt: TGTGCCAGTAGCGCGGGACAGGGGCTCGGCTACACCTTC
j_call: TRBJ1-5; v_call: TRBV10-3; d_call: .; clone_size: .; cdr3_aa: CAAAPSPDQPQHF; cdr3_nt: TGTGCCGCTGCCCCTTCACCGGACCAGCCCCAGCATTTT
j_call: TRBJ2-1; v_call: TRBV11-2; d_call: .; clone_size: few; cdr3_aa: CASNAPPWESNEQFF; cdr3_nt: TGTGCCAGCAACGCTCCTCCCTGGGAAAGCAATGAGCAGTTCTTC
j_call: TRBJ1-2; v_call: TRBV7-6; d_call: .; clone_size: .; cdr3_aa: CASSSDTGTENYGYTF; cdr3_nt: TGTGCCAGCAGCTCGGATACCGGGACGGAGAACTATGGCTACACCTTC
j_call: TRBJ1-2; v_call: TRBV5-1; d_call: TRBD1; clone_size: once; cdr3_aa: CASSLGQGLHYGYTF; cdr3_nt: TGCGCCAGCAGCTTGGGACAGGGGTTACACTATGGCTACACCTTC
j_call: TRBJ2-2; v_call: TRBV30; d_call: TRBD2; clone_size: once; cdr3_aa: CAWSHLLAANTGELFF; cdr3_nt: TGTGCCTGGAGTCATCTACTAGCGGCTAACACCGGGGAGCTGTTTTTT
j_call: TRBJ2-6; v_call: TRBV19; d_call: .; clone_size: .; cdr3_aa: CASSNGEAGANVLTF; cdr3_nt: TGTGCCAGTAGTAATGGGGAAGCTGGGGCCAACGTCCTGACTTTC
j_call: TRBJ2-3; v_call: TRBV7-9; d_call: .; clone_size: .; cdr3_aa: CASSWSTDTQYF; cdr3_nt: TGTGCCAGCAGCTGGAGCACAGATACGCAGTATTTT
j_call: TRBJ1-1; v_call: TRBV9; d_call: .; clone_size: .; cdr3_aa: CASSVVRVDNTEAFF; cdr3_nt: TGTGCCAGCAGCGTAGTAAGGGTGGACAACACTGAAGCTTTCTTT
j_call: TRBJ2-7; v_call: TRBV18; d_call: .; clone_size: .; cdr3_aa: CASSPGRDVHEQYF; cdr3_nt: TGTGCCAGCTCACCTGGACGGGACGTTCACGAGCAGTACTTC
j_call: TRBJ1-1; v_call: TRBV7-6; d_call: .; clone_size: .; cdr3_aa: CASSLGSGAGVNTEAFF; cdr3_nt: TGTGCCAGCAGCTTAGGGTCCGGGGCCGGGGTGAACACTGAAGCTTTCTTT
j_call: TRBJ1-1; v_call: TRBV10-3; d_call: .; clone_size: .; cdr3_aa: CAIRAAGNMNTEAFF; cdr3_nt: TGTGCCATCAGGGCGGCAGGTAATATGAACACTGAAGCTTTCTTT